This T cell receptor beta chain was identified in a study of blood T cell repertoires in COVID-19. The table came from immunoSEQ multiplex PCR; TCRdb's copy has only in-frame clones and leaves some out. This table holds under 130,000 clones, about 85% found once. The V and J ends lost 4 bases and 3 bases, in that order; junction bases with no gene match: 10. Germline V gene sequence: CDR1 SGHDT, CDR2 YYEEEE. The CDR3 has 15 amino acids. The chain employs TRBV5-6 and TRBJ2-7; 7 positions match TRBD1. Material: peripheral blood. The sequence derives from a human donor in a cohort sampled during active COVID-19. Written as DNA, the CDR3 is TGTGCCAGCAGCCGCAGGACCGGACAGGACTACGAGCAGTACTTC. Its protein is CASSRRTGQDYEQYF.